What follows are 12 T cell receptor beta chains derived from one specimen sequenced in a study of blood T cell repertoires in COVID-19. Here immunoSEQ multiplex PCR was the method, and the copy in TCRdb shows in-frame clones only, minus some. The repertoire holds about 270,000 clones, approximately 90% seen once, with 2.3% in the top ten. The sequenced sample was PBMCs or T cells enriched from blood (not recorded which). The receptors were gathered from a woman in her 40s with acute COVID-19.

The rearrangement uses TRBV6-5 and TRBJ2-2; D gene ambiguous. The CDR3 is 11 amino acids. The germline V and J ends were trimmed by 7 bases and 7 bases, with 7 bases remaining between them. Germline V lookup: CDR1 MNHEY, CDR2 SVGAGI. CDR3 DNA: TGTGCCAGCATTGGCGGCGGGGAGCTGTTTTTT. Translating gives CASIGGGELFF.

The CDR3 here is CASSIWAGGEETQYF. Written as DNA, the CDR3 is TGTGCCAGTAGTATCTGGGCAGGGGGCGAGGAGACCCAGTACTTC. V usage is TRBV19 and J usage is TRBJ2-5; 8 nucleotides match TRBD1. V lost 3 bases to trimming and J lost 5 bases; unmatched junction nucleotides: 8. CDR1 and CDR2 from the germline V gene are LNHDA and SQIVND (reference sequence). The CDR3 extends over 15 amino acids.

The chain links TRBV7-2 to TRBJ2-7; D is possibly TRBD2 (5 bases). Germline loops: CDR1 SGHTA, CDR2 FQGNSA. The CDR3 totals 15 residues. V was shortened by 5 bases and J by 2 bases, with 16 bases between the two germline ends. The DNA of the CDR3 is TGTGCCAGCAGCCGGGGTGGAGGAGTAGCCTACGAGCAGTACTTC. Its translation: CASSRGGGVAYEQYF.

The genes are TRBV18 and TRBJ2-2, with 9 bases aligning to TRBD1. With V trimmed by 0 bases and J by 6 bases, 2 bases remained unmatched. The germline V gene encodes CDR1 KGHSH and CDR2 LQKENI. This CDR3 spans 15 amino acids. The CDR3 region is CASSPPDRGSGELFF. The CDR3 nucleotides are TGTGCCAGCTCACCACCGGACAGGGGATCCGGGGAGCTGTTTTTT.

V and J are TRBV7-8 and TRBJ2-7, with 9 bases identical to TRBD2. CDR3 length: 15 residues. Germline V gene lookup returns CDR1 SGHVS and CDR2 FQNEAQ. J lost 4 bases, V lost 2 bases, and 6 bases had no gene match. Here the CDR3 DNA reads TGTGCCAGCAGCTTAAGACTAGCGGAAAGGTACGAGCAGTACTTC. Protein: CASSLRLAERYEQYF.

The rearrangement joins TRBV4-2 to TRBJ1-2; D remains unclear. The CDR3 has 14 residues. Germline V gene lookup returns CDR1 LGHNA and CDR2 YNFKEQ. The V end lost 2 bases, the J end lost 3 bases, and 10 bases lay between the germline ends. The CDR3 sequence is CASSQIGVDYGYTF. CDR3 DNA: TGTGCCAGCAGCCAAATCGGGGTGGACTATGGCTACACCTTC.

The chain combines TRBV5-1 with TRBJ2-1; 10 bases align to TRBD2. After removal of 8 bases from V and 4 bases from J, the junction contained 6 bases not matched to a gene. Per the germline V gene, CDR1 is SGHRS and CDR2 is YFSETQ. This CDR3 is built from 14 residues. The CDR3 DNA follows: TGCGCCAGTACCACTAGCGGGACTTACAATGAGCAGTTCTTC. This encodes CASTTSGTYNEQFF.

CDR3 in DNA: TGCGCCAGCGCGACAGGGGAGTCGAATGGCTACACCTTC. It codes for CASATGESNGYTF. J is TRBJ1-2 and V is TRBV5-1, with 8 bases aligning to TRBD1. The germline V gene encodes CDR1 SGHRS and CDR2 YFSETQ. The V segment lost 7 bases and the J segment 6 bases; nucleotides outside the gene matches: 8. The CDR3 contains 13 residues. The variable domain in full, with the rest retrieved from reference TRBV5-1 and TRBJ1-2, is KAGVTQTPRYLIKTRGQQVTLSCSPISGHRSVSWYQQTPGQGLQFLFEYFSETQRNKGNFPGRFSGRQFSNSRSEMNVSTLELGDSALYLCASATGESNGYTFGSGTRLTVV.

The V gene is TRBV5-1, the J gene TRBJ2-7; TRBD2 matches 11 bases. Germline CDR1 and CDR2: SGHRS and YFSETQ. The trim removed 4 bases at V and 2 bases at J, leaving 5 bases unmatched. This CDR3 has 15 amino acids. This CDR3 is CASSLTSGSTYEQYF. CDR3 nucleotide sequence: TGCGCCAGCAGCCTAACTAGCGGGAGCACCTACGAGCAGTACTTC.

This clone appeared once. This chain connects TRBV6-6 to TRBJ2-2, with 10 bases aligning to TRBD2. The V and J ends lost 5 bases and 2 bases, in that order; junction bases with no gene match: 2. This CDR3 spans 15 amino acids. Germline assignment: CDR1 MNHNY and CDR2 SVGAGI (reference sequence). The CDR3 protein is CASSRTSGNTGELFF. Written as DNA, the CDR3 is TGTGCCAGCAGTCGGACTAGCGGAAACACCGGGGAGCTGTTTTTT.

The sample holds a few counts of this clone. J is TRBJ2-3 and V is TRBV7-9, with D tentatively TRBD2 (5 bases). V lost 5 bases and J 0 bases, leaving 12 bases between the germline ends. The V gene's germline CDR1 is SEHNR and CDR2 FQNEAQ (reference sequence). The CDR3 covers 15 residues. DNA of the CDR3: TGTGCCAGCAGCCCAAAAAGGAGGAGCACAGATACGCAGTATTTT. Protein product: CASSPKRRSTDTQYF.

The V gene is TRBV5-6, the J gene TRBJ1-2; a possible D gene is TRBD1 (5 bases). The CDR3 is 15 amino acids. Trimming took off 0 bases at V and 1 base at J, with 10 bases between the two ends. Looked up from germline, CDR1 is SGHDT and CDR2 is YYEEEE. The CDR3 loop is CASSLGTRNNYGYTF. The DNA for the CDR3 is TGTGCCAGCAGCTTGGGGACAAGGAATAACTATGGCTACACCTTC. Looking up the rest from reference TRBV5-6 and TRBJ1-2 gives the full variable domain: DAGVTQSPTHLIKTRGQQVTLRCSPKSGHDTVSWYQQALGQGPQFIFQYYEEEERQRGNFPDRFSGHQFPNYSSELNVNALLLGDSALYLCASSLGTRNNYGYTFGSGTRLTVV.